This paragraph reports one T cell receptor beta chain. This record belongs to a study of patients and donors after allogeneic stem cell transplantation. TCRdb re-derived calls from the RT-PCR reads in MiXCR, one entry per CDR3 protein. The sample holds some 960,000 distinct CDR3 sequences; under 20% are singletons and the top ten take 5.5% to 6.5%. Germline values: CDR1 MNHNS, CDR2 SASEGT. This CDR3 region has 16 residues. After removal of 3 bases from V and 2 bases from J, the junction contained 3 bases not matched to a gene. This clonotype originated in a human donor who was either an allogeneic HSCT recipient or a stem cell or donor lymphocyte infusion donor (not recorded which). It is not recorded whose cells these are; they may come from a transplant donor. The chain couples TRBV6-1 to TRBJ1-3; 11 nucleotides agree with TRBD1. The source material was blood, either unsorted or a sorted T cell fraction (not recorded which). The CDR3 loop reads CASSEEGQGAGNTIYF. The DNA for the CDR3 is TGTGCCAGCAGTGAGGAGGGACAGGGGGCTGGAAACACCATATATTTT.